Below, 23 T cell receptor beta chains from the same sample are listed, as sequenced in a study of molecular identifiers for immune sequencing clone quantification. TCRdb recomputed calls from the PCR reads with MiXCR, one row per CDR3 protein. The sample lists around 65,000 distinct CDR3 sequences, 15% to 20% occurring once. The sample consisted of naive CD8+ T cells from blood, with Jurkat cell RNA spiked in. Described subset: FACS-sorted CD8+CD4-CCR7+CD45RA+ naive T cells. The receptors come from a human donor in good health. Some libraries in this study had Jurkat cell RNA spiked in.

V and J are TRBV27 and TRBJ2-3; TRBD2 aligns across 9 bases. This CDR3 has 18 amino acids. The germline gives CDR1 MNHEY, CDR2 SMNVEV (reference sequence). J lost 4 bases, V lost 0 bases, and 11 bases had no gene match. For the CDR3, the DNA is TGTGCCAGCAGTTTATCCTCGATGGCGGGAGGGCCGGCAGATACGCAGTATTTT. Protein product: CASSLSSMAGGPADTQYF.

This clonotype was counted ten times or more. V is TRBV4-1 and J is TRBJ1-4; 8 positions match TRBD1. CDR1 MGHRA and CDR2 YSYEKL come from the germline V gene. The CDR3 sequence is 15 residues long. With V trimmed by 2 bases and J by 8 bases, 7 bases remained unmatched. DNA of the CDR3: TGCGCCAGCAGCCAAACGGACAGGGCTTACGAAAAACTGTTTTTT. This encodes CASSQTDRAYEKLFF.

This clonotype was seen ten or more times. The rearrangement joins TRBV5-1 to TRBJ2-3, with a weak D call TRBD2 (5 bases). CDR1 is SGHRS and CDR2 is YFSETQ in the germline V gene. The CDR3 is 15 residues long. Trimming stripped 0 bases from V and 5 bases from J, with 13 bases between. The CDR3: CASSLAGRGGDTQYF. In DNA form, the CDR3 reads TGCGCCAGCAGCTTGGCAGGCCGGGGTGGAGATACGCAGTATTTT.

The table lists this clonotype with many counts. The CDR3 region has the DNA TGTGCCAGCAGCCAGCGGGAGGGCCCCCACACAGATACGCAGTATTTT. Protein: CASSQREGPHTDTQYF. The chain recombines TRBV7-2 with TRBJ2-3, with 10 bases fitting TRBD2. Germline trimming cut 5 bases from V and 2 bases from J; bases unmatched to any gene: 7. The CDR3 sequence is 16 residues long. Germline CDR1 and CDR2: SGHTA and FQGNSA.

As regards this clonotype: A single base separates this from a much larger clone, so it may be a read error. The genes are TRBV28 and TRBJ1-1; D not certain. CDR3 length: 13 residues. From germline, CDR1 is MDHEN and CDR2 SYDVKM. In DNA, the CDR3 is TGTGCCAGCAGTTTGCATGCGGGCACTGATGCTTTCTTT. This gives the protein CASSLHAGTDAFF.

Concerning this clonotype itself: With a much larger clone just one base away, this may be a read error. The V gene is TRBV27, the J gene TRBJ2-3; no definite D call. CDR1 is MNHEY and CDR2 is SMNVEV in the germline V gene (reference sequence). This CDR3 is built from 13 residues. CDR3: CVSSFRSTDTQYF. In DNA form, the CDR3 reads TGTGTCAGCAGTTTTAGGAGCACAGATACGCAGTATTTT.

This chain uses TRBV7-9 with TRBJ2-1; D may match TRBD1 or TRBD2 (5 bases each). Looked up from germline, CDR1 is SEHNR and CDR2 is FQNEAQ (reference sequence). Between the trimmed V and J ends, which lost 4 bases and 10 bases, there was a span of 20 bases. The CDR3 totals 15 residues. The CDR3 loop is CASSSGNRDPGEQFF. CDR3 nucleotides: TGTGCCAGCAGCTCCGGAAATCGGGACCCTGGGGAGCAGTTCTTC.

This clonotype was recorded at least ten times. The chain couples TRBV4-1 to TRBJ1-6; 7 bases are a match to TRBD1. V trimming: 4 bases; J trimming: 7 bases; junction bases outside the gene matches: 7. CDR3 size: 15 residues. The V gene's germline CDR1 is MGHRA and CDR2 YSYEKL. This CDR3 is CASSLRGQANSPLHF. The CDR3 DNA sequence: TGCGCCAGCAGCCTTCGCGGACAGGCGAATTCACCCCTCCACTTT.

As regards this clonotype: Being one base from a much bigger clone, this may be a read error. CDR3 sequence reads: CASQVGAGGEQFF. CDR3 nucleotide sequence: TGTGCCAGTCAGGTGGGAGCGGGCGGTGAGCAGTTCTTC. This rearrangement joins TRBV19 to TRBJ2-1, with D perhaps TRBD2 (6 bases). CDR1 and CDR2 from the germline V gene are LNHDA and SQIVND (reference sequence). The CDR3 contains 13 residues. V lost 8 bases to trimming and J lost 9 bases, with 17 bases between them. The full variable domain, its missing parts supplied by reference TRBV19 and TRBJ2-1, is DGGITQSPKYLFRKEGQNVTLSCEQNLNHDAMYWYRQDPGQGLRLIYYSQIVNDFQKGDIAEGYSVSREKKESFPLTVTSAQKNPTAFYLCASQVGAGGEQFFGPGTRLTVL.

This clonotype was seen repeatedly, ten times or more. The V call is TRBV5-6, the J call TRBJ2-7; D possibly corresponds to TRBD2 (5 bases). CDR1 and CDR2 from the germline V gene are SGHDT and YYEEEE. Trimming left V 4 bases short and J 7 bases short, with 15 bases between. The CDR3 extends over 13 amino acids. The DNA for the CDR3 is TGTGCCAGCAGCCCCTATCCCGGCGGGGAGCAGTACTTC. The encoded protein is CASSPYPGGEQYF.

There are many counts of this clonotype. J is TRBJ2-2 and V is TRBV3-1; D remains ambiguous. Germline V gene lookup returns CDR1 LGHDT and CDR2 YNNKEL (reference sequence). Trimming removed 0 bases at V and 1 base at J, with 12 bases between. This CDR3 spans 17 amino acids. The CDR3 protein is CASSQDPQTENTGELFF. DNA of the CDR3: TGTGCCAGCAGCCAAGACCCCCAAACAGAGAACACCGGGGAGCTGTTTTTT.

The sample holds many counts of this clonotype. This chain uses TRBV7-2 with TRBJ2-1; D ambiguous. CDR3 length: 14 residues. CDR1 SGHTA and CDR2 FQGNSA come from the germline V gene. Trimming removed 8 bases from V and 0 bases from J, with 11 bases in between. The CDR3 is CASGSHSSYNEQFF. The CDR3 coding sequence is TGTGCCAGCGGATCTCATAGCTCCTACAATGAGCAGTTCTTC.

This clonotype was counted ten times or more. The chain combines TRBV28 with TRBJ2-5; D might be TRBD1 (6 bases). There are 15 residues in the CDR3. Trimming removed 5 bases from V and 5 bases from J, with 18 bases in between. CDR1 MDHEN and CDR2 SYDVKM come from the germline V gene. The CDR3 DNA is TGTGCCAGCAGTCTCCTGACAGGTCGTACGGAGACCCAGTACTTC. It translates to CASSLLTGRTETQYF.

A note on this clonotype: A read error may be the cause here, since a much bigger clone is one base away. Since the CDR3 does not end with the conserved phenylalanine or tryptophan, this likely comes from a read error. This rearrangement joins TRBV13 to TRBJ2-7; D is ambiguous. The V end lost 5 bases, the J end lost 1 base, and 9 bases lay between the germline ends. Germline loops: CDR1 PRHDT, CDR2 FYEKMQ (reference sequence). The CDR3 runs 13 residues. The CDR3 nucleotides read TGTGCCAGCAGCACCCCCGAGTCCTACGAGCAGTACTCC. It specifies CASSTPESYEQYS.

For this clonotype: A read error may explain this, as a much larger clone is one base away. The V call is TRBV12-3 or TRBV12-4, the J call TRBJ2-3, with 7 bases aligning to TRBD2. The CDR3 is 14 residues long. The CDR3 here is CASTTGEGRDMQYF. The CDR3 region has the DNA TGTGCCAGCACCACCGGGGAGGGCAGGGATATGCAGTATTTT.

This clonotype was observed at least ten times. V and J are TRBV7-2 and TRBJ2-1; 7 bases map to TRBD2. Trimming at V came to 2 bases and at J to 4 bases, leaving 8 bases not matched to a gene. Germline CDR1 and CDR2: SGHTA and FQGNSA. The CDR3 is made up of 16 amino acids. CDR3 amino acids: CASSLSPAGVYNEQFF. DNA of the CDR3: TGTGCCAGCAGCTTAAGCCCGGCGGGGGTATACAATGAGCAGTTCTTC.

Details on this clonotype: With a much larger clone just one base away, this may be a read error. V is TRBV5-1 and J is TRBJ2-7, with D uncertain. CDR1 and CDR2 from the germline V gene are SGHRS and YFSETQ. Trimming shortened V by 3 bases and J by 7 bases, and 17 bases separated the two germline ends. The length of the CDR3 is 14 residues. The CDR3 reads CASSSGNFLGEQYF. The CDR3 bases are TGCGCCAGCAGCTCGGGTAACTTCCTAGGGGAGCAGTACTTC. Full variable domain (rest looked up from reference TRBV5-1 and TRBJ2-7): KAGVTQTPRYLIKTRGQQVTLSCSPISGHRSVSWYQQTPGQGLQFLFEYFSETQRNKGNFPGRFSGRQFSNSRSEMNVSTLELGDSALYLCASSSGNFLGEQYFGPGTRLTVT.

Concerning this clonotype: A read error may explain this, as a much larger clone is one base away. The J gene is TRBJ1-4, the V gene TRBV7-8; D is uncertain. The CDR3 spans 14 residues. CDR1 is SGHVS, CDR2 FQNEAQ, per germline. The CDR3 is CASSFLQTNEKLVF. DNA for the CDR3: TGTGCCAGCAGCTTTTTACAGACTAATGAAAAACTGGTTTTT.

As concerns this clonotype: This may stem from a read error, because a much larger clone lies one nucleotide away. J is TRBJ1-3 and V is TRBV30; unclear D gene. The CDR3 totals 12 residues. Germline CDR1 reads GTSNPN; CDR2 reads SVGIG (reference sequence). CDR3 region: CAGSVGGNTIYF. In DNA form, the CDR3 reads TGTGCCGGGAGTGTTGGGGGAAACACCATATATTTT.

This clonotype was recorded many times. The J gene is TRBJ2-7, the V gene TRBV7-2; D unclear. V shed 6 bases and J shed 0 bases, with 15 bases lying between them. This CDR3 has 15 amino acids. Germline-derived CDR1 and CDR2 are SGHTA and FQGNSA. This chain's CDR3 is CASRPDVQSSYEQYF. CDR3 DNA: TGTGCCAGCAGACCAGACGTCCAAAGCTCCTACGAGCAGTACTTC.

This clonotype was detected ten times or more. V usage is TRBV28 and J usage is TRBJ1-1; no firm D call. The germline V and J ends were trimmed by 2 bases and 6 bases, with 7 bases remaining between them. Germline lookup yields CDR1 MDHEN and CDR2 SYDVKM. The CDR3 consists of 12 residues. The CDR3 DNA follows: TGTGCCAGCAGTTTACTCGACGCTGAAGCTTTCTTT. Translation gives CASSLLDAEAFF.

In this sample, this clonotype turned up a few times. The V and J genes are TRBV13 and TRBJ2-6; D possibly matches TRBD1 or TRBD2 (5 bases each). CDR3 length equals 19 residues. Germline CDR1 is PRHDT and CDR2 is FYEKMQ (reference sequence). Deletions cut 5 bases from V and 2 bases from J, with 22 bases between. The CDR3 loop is CASSATPGADGTGANVLTF. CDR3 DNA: TGTGCCAGCAGCGCTACCCCCGGGGCGGACGGCACTGGGGCCAACGTCCTGACTTTC.

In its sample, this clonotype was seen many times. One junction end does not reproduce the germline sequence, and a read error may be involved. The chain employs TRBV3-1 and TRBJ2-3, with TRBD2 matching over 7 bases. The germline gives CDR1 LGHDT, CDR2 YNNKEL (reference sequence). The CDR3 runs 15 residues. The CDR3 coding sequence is TGTGCTAGCAGCCGGTTAGCGGGTTTCACAGATACGCAGTATTTT. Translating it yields CASSRLAGFTDTQYF.